The rows below give T cell receptor beta chains drawn from one sample of a study of regulatory T cells in long-lasting Graves disease. From the multiplex PCR reads, TCRdb called clonotypes with MiXCR, one entry per CDR3 protein. The sample includes 360,000 or so distinct CDR3 sequences, 16% of them seen just once. These same records also appear under a second study, on T cells in Graves' hyperthyroidism and ophthalmopathy.

Here the sequenced sample was peripheral blood mononuclear cells (PBMCs), taken at new diagnosis, from a patient treated with antithyroid drugs. These receptor sequences come from a woman aged 18-29 years with Graves disease. CDR3s include the opening cysteine and the closing phenylalanine or tryptophan. D genes are given only for firm matches. Rows give clone size only sometimes, using once, few, many, or a class for an expanded clone.

TRBV12-3/TRBV12-4	many	-	TRBJ2-3	CASSLGRGAQYF	TGTGCCAGCAGTTTGGGGCGGGGAGCGCAGTATTTT
TRBV11-2	many	TRBD1	TRBJ2-7	CASSYRQGRRF	TGTGCCAGCAGCTACAGACAGGGCCGAAGGTTC
TRBV27	many	TRBD1	TRBJ2-3	CASSARGQSTDTQYF	TGCGCCAGCAGCGCTAGGGGGCAGAGCACAGATACGCAGTATTTT
TRBV20-1	many	TRBD2	TRBJ2-3	CSARDWLAGDPDTQYF	TGCAGTGCTAGAGATTGGCTAGCGGGAGACCCAGATACGCAGTATTTT
TRBV20-1	few	TRBD1	TRBJ1-2	CSARLTGGNYGYTF	TGCAGTGCTCGATTAACAGGGGGTAACTATGGCTACACCTTC
TRBV28	many	TRBD1	TRBJ2-2	CASTSPGQGGDGELFF	TGTGCCAGCACCTCTCCGGGACAGGGGGGGGACGGGGAGCTGTTTTTT
TRBV30	many	-	TRBJ1-1	CAWSVLQGRNTEAFF	TGTGCCTGGAGTGTACTTCAAGGGAGGAACACTGAAGCTTTCTTT
TRBV19	few	TRBD2	TRBJ2-5	CASSMGGGQETQYF	TGTGCCAGTAGTATGGGCGGGGGGCAAGAGACCCAGTACTTC
TRBV29-1	many	-	TRBJ2-3	CSVQRQDTQYF	TGCAGCGTCCAACGGCAGGATACGCAGTATTTT
TRBV6-2/TRBV6-3	many	-	TRBJ1-6	CASSELGANSPLHF	TGTGCCAGCAGTGAACTGGGGGCTAATTCACCCCTCCACTTT
TRBV5-1	few	-	TRBJ1-2	CASSLRDRTYGYTF	TGCGCCAGCAGCTTAAGGGACCGTACCTATGGCTACACCTTC
TRBV19	once	TRBD1	TRBJ1-4	CASSLQRGQLNEKLFF	TGTGCCAGTAGTCTCCAGAGGGGACAGCTAAATGAAAAACTGTTTTTT
TRBV28	-	-	TRBJ2-2	CASSLSERTSQGLFF	TGTGCCAGCAGTTTATCCGAACGGACCTCTCAGGGGCTGTTTTTT
TRBV2	many	-	TRBJ2-2	CASRGTPNTGELFF	TGTGCCAGCAGGGGGACACCAAACACCGGGGAGCTGTTTTTT
TRBV7-9	-	-	TRBJ2-7	CASSFRGNLNAYEQYF	TGTGCCAGCAGCTTCCGAGGGAACCTGAACGCCTACGAGCAGTACTTC
TRBV20-1	many	-	TRBJ1-4	CSARRRGGNEKLFF	TGCAGTGCGCGTCGCCGAGGGGGTAATGAAAAACTGTTTTTT
TRBV6-2/TRBV6-3	few	TRBD1	TRBJ1-2	CASSYSQGEDGYTF	TGTGCCAGCAGTTACTCTCAGGGGGAGGATGGCTACACCTTC
TRBV18	many	-	TRBJ1-1	CASSPGHLNTEAFF	TGTGCCAGCTCACCGGGACATCTGAACACTGAAGCTTTCTTT
TRBV20-1	many	-	TRBJ1-2	CSAREWDVGRDYGYTF	TGCAGTGCTAGAGAATGGGATGTGGGGCGCGACTATGGCTACACCTTC
TRBV7-9	few	-	TRBJ2-7	CASRAGAAREQYF	TGTGCCAGTAGGGCCGGAGCGGCCCGCGAGCAGTACTTC
TRBV27	few	-	TRBJ1-1	CASSLFGRTEAFF	TGTGCCAGCAGTTTATTTGGCAGGACTGAAGCTTTCTTT
TRBV3-1	-	TRBD1	TRBJ2-5	CASSQSSGQSYQEAQYF	TGTGCCAGCAGCCAATCCTCGGGACAGAGTTACCAAGAGGCCCAGTACTTC
TRBV20-1	many	TRBD2	TRBJ2-5	CSARDGRAPETQYF	TGCAGTGCTAGGGACGGGAGGGCCCCAGAGACCCAGTACTTC
TRBV18	many	-	TRBJ1-1	CASSPNTNTEAFF	TGTGCCAGCTCACCTAACACGAACACTGAAGCTTTCTTT
TRBV3-1	many	-	TRBJ2-5	CASSRHPPPKMETQYF	TGTGCCAGCAGCCGACACCCTCCACCAAAGATGGAGACCCAGTACTTC
TRBV2	-	-	TRBJ1-1	CASKTGTYGTEAFF	TGTGCCAGCAAAACCGGGACGTATGGGACTGAAGCTTTCTTT
TRBV7-9	many	-	TRBJ2-3	CASSPDFSTDTQYF	TGTGCCAGCAGCCCGGACTTCTCCACAGATACGCAGTATTTT
TRBV10-3	many	-	TRBJ1-5	CAISETVNSNQPQHF	TGTGCCATCAGTGAGACGGTTAATAGCAATCAGCCCCAGCATTTT
TRBV7-2	few	-	TRBJ2-2	CASSLGVENTGELFF	TGTGCCAGCAGCTTAGGGGTGGAGAACACCGGGGAGCTGTTTTTT
TRBV11-2	many	-	TRBJ2-5	CASSRMETQYF	TGTGCCAGCAGCCGTATGGAGACCCAGTACTTC
TRBV12-3/TRBV12-4	many	-	TRBJ1-2	CASSPLFRDGGYTF	TGTGCCAGCAGTCCCCTATTCAGGGATGGTGGCTACACCTTC
TRBV28	many	-	TRBJ2-7	CASSLMLGRDYEQYF	TGTGCCAGCAGTTTAATGTTGGGCAGAGACTACGAGCAGTACTTC
TRBV20-1	many	-	TRBJ2-7	CSALDVSYEQYF	TGCAGTGCTTTGGACGTCTCCTACGAGCAGTACTTC
TRBV20-1	many	TRBD2	TRBJ2-1	CSARDLAARKGGGYNEQFF	TGCAGTGCTAGAGATTTAGCCGCCCGGAAAGGCGGGGGGTACAATGAGCAGTTCTTC
TRBV27	many	-	TRBJ1-1	CASSDFNTEAFF	TGTGCCAGCAGTGACTTTAACACTGAAGCTTTCTTT
TRBV30	many	-	TRBJ1-6	CAWSVGANSPLHF	TGTGCCTGGAGTGTAGGTGCGAATTCACCCCTCCACTTT
TRBV25-1	-	-	TRBJ2-7	CASSDPGWRGEQYF	TGTGCCAGCAGTGATCCCGGATGGAGGGGTGAGCAGTACTTC
TRBV7-3	-	TRBD1	TRBJ1-6	CASSPGRLGTADSPLHF	TGTGCCAGCAGCCCCGGGAGGTTGGGGACAGCGGATTCACCCCTCCACTTT
TRBV10-2	many	TRBD1	TRBJ2-2	CASSVGQGYFGELFF	TGCGCCAGCAGTGTGGGACAGGGGTATTTCGGGGAGCTGTTTTTT
TRBV2	once	-	TRBJ2-5	CASRTEGSGKETQYF	TGTGCCAGCAGGACGGAGGGTAGCGGCAAGGAGACCCAGTACTTC
TRBV12-3/TRBV12-4	many	TRBD1	TRBJ1-2	CASSSVSGQGWLGYTF	TGTGCCAGCAGTTCCGTGTCGGGACAGGGATGGTTAGGCTACACCTTC
TRBV6-5	many	-	TRBJ2-3	CASSSSLGPDTQYF	TGTGCCAGCAGTTCCTCCTTGGGACCCGATACGCAGTATTTT
TRBV25-1	few	-	TRBJ1-1	CASHSGATTEAFF	TGTGCCAGCCATTCGGGGGCTACCACTGAAGCTTTCTTT
TRBV30	-	TRBD1	TRBJ2-1	CAWSRQGAIDEQFF	TGTGCCTGGAGCCGACAGGGGGCGATCGATGAGCAGTTCTTC
TRBV28	many	TRBD2	TRBJ2-1	CASSSLAVLPHNEQFF	TGTGCCAGCAGTTCGCTAGCGGTCCTACCCCACAATGAGCAGTTCTTC
TRBV28	many	-	TRBJ2-1	CASSLPGENNNEQFF	TGTGCCAGCAGTTTACCCGGGGAAAACAACAATGAGCAGTTCTTC
TRBV3-1	-	-	TRBJ1-1	CASSQSGTGGAFF	TGTGCCAGCAGCCAGTCCGGGACGGGGGGAGCTTTCTTT
TRBV7-3	many	TRBD2	TRBJ2-2	CASAGTRNTGELFF	TGTGCCAGCGCAGGGACTAGGAACACCGGGGAGCTGTTTTTT
TRBV9	-	-	TRBJ2-7	CASSVFQDSYEQYF	TGTGCCAGCAGCGTATTTCAGGATTCCTACGAGCAGTACTTC
TRBV2	-	-	TRBJ1-3	CASRGWTAGNTIYF	TGTGCCAGCAGGGGGTGGACAGCTGGAAACACCATATATTTT
TRBV7-2	many	TRBD1	TRBJ2-2	CASSLDWDSYTGELFF	TGTGCCAGCAGCTTAGACTGGGACAGCTACACCGGGGAGCTGTTTTTT
TRBV5-1	many	-	TRBJ1-2	CASSFQKGRSSLLYGYTF	TGCGCCAGCAGCTTCCAGAAAGGACGGTCCTCGCTACTCTATGGCTACACCTTC
TRBV28	many	-	TRBJ1-1	CASSFPGPGRVNTEAFF	TGTGCCAGCAGTTTCCCCGGACCAGGGAGGGTGAACACTGAAGCTTTCTTT
TRBV20-1	-	TRBD1	TRBJ1-5	CSAHLRQGALPSNQPQHF	TGCAGTGCTCACCTTAGACAGGGGGCCTTACCTAGCAATCAGCCCCAGCATTTT
TRBV5-1	many	-	TRBJ2-3	CASSFSEAFTDTQYF	TGCGCCAGCAGCTTCTCGGAGGCCTTCACAGATACGCAGTATTTT
TRBV7-3	many	-	TRBJ2-3	CASSLRHRSTDTQYF	TGTGCCAGCAGCTTAAGACACCGAAGCACAGATACGCAGTATTTT